Below are 27 T cell receptor beta chains sequenced from a single sample in a study of cytomegalovirus exposure and HLA in healthy donors. The table came from immunoSEQ multiplex PCR; TCRdb's copy has only in-frame clones and leaves some out. The data show roughly 180,000 clones, roughly 80% seen once. The material sequenced was PBMCs. The receptors shown here come from a man aged 18-30 years in good health and CMV-seropositive.

J is TRBJ2-7 and V is TRBV28; no clear D. Germline CDR1 is MDHEN and CDR2 is SYDVKM. Trimming removed 1 base from V and 2 bases from J, with 6 bases in between. This CDR3 is built from 13 residues. The CDR3 here is CASSLSGPYEQYF. DNA of the CDR3: TGTGCCAGCAGTTTATCAGGTCCCTACGAGCAGTACTTC.

The gene calls are TRBV7-8 and TRBJ2-7; 7 bases line up with TRBD1. Germline V gene sequence: CDR1 SGHVS, CDR2 FQNEAQ. The CDR3 spans 16 residues. The V gene end was trimmed by 4 bases and the J gene end by 1 base; junction bases not matched to a gene: 10. Written as DNA, the CDR3 is TGTGCCAGCAGCTCTACCCGGGCAGGGGGATCCTACGAGCAGTACTTC. Amino acid sequence: CASSSTRAGGSYEQYF.

The chain employs TRBV9 and TRBJ2-3; 8 bases map to TRBD2. Trimming at V came to 5 bases and at J to 0 bases, leaving 8 bases not matched to a gene. The germline gives CDR1 SGDLS, CDR2 YYNGEE. The CDR3 consists of 16 residues. In DNA, the CDR3 is TGTGCCAGCAGTGACGGCGTAGCGGGAAGCACAGATACGCAGTATTTT. Its protein is CASSDGVAGSTDTQYF.

The chain has TRBV6-5 and TRBJ2-7; D is ambiguous. Germline values: CDR1 MNHEY, CDR2 SVGAGI. V gave up 2 bases and J gave up 9 bases, with 8 bases separating them. The CDR3 contains 11 residues. The CDR3, as DNA: TGTGCCAGCAGTTACCAGAATCGGCAGTACTTC. This encodes CASSYQNRQYF.

In its sample, this clone was seen once. This sequence joins TRBV28 and TRBJ1-2, with TRBD1 identical over 7 bases. The junction had 12 bases not matched to a gene; V was cut back by 1 base and J by 7 bases. Germline lookup yields CDR1 MDHEN and CDR2 SYDVKM. This CDR3 has 16 residues. CDR3: CASSLLGVQGSGGYTF. The CDR3 nucleotides read TGTGCCAGCAGTTTATTAGGAGTACAGGGGTCGGGTGGCTACACCTTC.

V and J are TRBV5-1 and TRBJ2-3; a possible D gene is TRBD2 (6 bases). Germline CDR1 and CDR2: SGHRS and YFSETQ. There are 16 residues in the CDR3. V dropped 4 bases and J dropped 5 bases, with 20 bases sitting between them. CDR3 loop: CASSPSTPPSVDTQYF. Written as DNA, the CDR3 is TGCGCCAGCAGCCCTTCAACACCTCCTAGCGTAGATACGCAGTATTTT.

This chain connects TRBV4-3 to TRBJ2-3; D may be TRBD2 (5 bases). Trimming took off 3 bases at V and 2 bases at J, with 18 bases between the two ends. Germline lookup yields CDR1 LGHNA and CDR2 YSLEER. CDR3 length: 17 amino acids. The CDR3 loop is CASSHRSWERNTDTQYF. The CDR3 bases are TGCGCCAGCAGCCACCGATCGTGGGAGCGGAACACAGATACGCAGTATTTT.

The V and J genes are TRBV7-8 and TRBJ1-5; TRBD1 might be the D (5 bases). The ends were cut back, 1 base at V and 3 bases at J, with 22 bases in the middle. CDR1 SGHVS and CDR2 FQNEAQ come from the germline V gene. There are 19 residues in the CDR3. CDR3 sequence reads: CASSLGRGIGVNPNQPQHF. CDR3 coding DNA: TGTGCCAGCAGCTTAGGTAGAGGTATAGGGGTAAACCCCAATCAGCCCCAGCATTTT.

This clone came up once. The chain couples TRBV9 to TRBJ2-2; TRBD2 aligns across 9 bases. The V segment lost 0 bases and the J segment 1 base; nucleotides outside the gene matches: 4. Germline V gene sequence: CDR1 SGDLS, CDR2 YYNGEE. The CDR3 spans 17 residues. CDR3 coding DNA: TGTGCCAGCAGCGTAGGAGCGGGAGGACAGAACACCGGGGAGCTGTTTTTT. Translation gives CASSVGAGGQNTGELFF.

The chain combines TRBV7-3 with TRBJ2-7; D might be TRBD2 (6 bases). Deletions cut 5 bases from V and 4 bases from J, with 18 bases between. CDR1 and CDR2 from the germline V gene are SGHTA and FQGTGA. The CDR3 length is 15 residues. CDR3 in amino acids: CASSPAPGGRYEQYF. DNA for the CDR3: TGTGCCAGCAGCCCCGCCCCCGGGGGACGTTACGAGCAGTACTTC.

The V call is TRBV15, the J call TRBJ2-1, with D perhaps matching TRBD1 (5 bases). This CDR3 spans 15 amino acids. In germline, CDR1 is LNHNV, CDR2 YYDKDF (reference sequence). Trimming shortened V by 3 bases and J by 0 bases, and 9 bases separated the two germline ends. The CDR3 DNA sequence: TGTGCCACCAGCAGCAACAGGTACTCCTACAATGAGCAGTTCTTC. This translates into CATSSNRYSYNEQFF.

The J gene is TRBJ2-7, the V gene TRBV7-2; 8 bases map to TRBD2. The CDR3 is 14 residues long. The ends lost 4 bases at V and 4 bases at J; junction bases unmatched: 6. In germline, CDR1 is SGHTA, CDR2 FQGNSA. The CDR3 here is CASSSGLVVYEQYF. CDR3 bases: TGTGCCAGCAGCTCGGGACTAGTTGTATACGAGCAGTACTTC.

This clone was seen once. The V and J genes are TRBV2 and TRBJ2-5; D is uncertain. In germline, CDR1 is SNHLY, CDR2 FYNNEI. Trimming took 8 bases from V and 5 from J, leaving 9 bases between them. The CDR3 runs 11 residues. The CDR3 nucleotides read TGTGCCAGCCCCACCCGGGAGACCCAGTACTTC. This translates into CASPTRETQYF.

Concerning this clone: At one end, the junction sequence differs from germline, possibly due to a read error. The rearrangement uses TRBV7-9 and TRBJ1-5, with 8 nucleotides matching TRBD1. CDR1 is SEHNR, CDR2 FQNEAQ, per germline (reference sequence). The CDR3 is 12 amino acids. This CDR3 is CASSSGTGPPHF. The CDR3 region has the DNA TGTGCCAGCAGCTCAGGGACAGGCCCCCCGCATTTT.

The chain joins TRBV5-6 to TRBJ2-3, with no clear D. CDR1 is SGHDT and CDR2 is YYEEEE in the germline V gene. This CDR3 has 14 residues. V was cut by 2 bases and J by 5 bases, with 12 bases left in between. The CDR3 DNA follows: TGTGCCAGCAGCTTTCCGCGGCTCGGAGATACGCAGTATTTT. Protein product: CASSFPRLGDTQYF.

The count of this clone is one. The chain combines TRBV4-2 with TRBJ2-7, with 7 bases lining up with TRBD1. The CDR3 spans 14 residues. Germline V CDR1 and CDR2: LGHNA, YNFKEQ. Trimming cost V 2 bases and J 2 bases; bases outside gene matches: 3. The CDR3 is CASSQMTGTYEQYF. The CDR3 DNA reads as TGTGCCAGCAGCCAAATGACAGGGACCTACGAGCAGTACTTC.

The count of this clone is one. The chain carries TRBV4-3 and TRBJ2-7, with D possibly matching TRBD2 (6 bases). V lost 5 bases, J lost 0 bases, and 14 bases lay in between. The CDR3 is made up of 15 amino acids. CDR1 is LGHNA and CDR2 is YSLEER in the germline V gene. The CDR3 loop is CASSVSSDFSYEQYF. CDR3 bases: TGCGCCAGCAGCGTATCTAGCGATTTCTCCTACGAGCAGTACTTC.

Only a few counts were recorded for this clone. The chain recombines TRBV30 with TRBJ1-5, with D possibly being TRBD1 (5 bases). This CDR3 has 17 residues. The germline V gene encodes CDR1 GTSNPN and CDR2 SVGIG (reference sequence). The V and J ends lost 1 base and 11 bases respectively, with 27 bases between them. In DNA, the CDR3 is TGTGCCTGGAGTGAGGGCCGAGGTATGAGCAGCAGGGTGTCCCAGCATTTT. It yields the protein CAWSEGRGMSSRVSQHF.

This clone was detected once. J is TRBJ1-4 and V is TRBV30; D is uncertain. Looked up from germline, CDR1 is GTSNPN and CDR2 is SVGIG (reference sequence). Deletions cut 6 bases from V and 0 bases from J, with 5 bases between. This CDR3 region has 12 residues. The CDR3 here is CACFATNEKLFF. CDR3 in DNA: TGTGCCTGCTTTGCAACTAATGAAAAACTGTTTTTT.

In its sample, this clone was seen once. The rearrangement uses TRBV5-1 and TRBJ2-5; maybe TRBD2 (6 bases). Deletions cut 2 bases from V and 2 bases from J, with 16 bases between. Looked up from germline, CDR1 is SGHRS and CDR2 is YFSETQ. The CDR3 sequence is 16 residues long. The CDR3 region is CASSLAGSTQQETQYF. CDR3 coding DNA: TGCGCCAGCAGCTTAGCGGGCTCGACCCAACAAGAGACCCAGTACTTC.

V is TRBV4-1 and J is TRBJ2-5; 12 nucleotides align to TRBD1. The CDR3 consists of 15 residues. The germline gives CDR1 MGHRA, CDR2 YSYEKL. V trimming: 2 bases; J trimming: 5 bases; junction bases outside the gene matches: 3. The CDR3 region is CASSQRGQGAETQYF. CDR3 sequence (DNA): TGCGCCAGCAGCCAAAGGGGACAGGGGGCTGAGACCCAGTACTTC.

This clone was found once. The rearrangement joins TRBV11-2 to TRBJ2-3; tentative D call: TRBD1 (5 bases). Per the germline V gene, CDR1 is SGHAT and CDR2 is FQNNGV. V was cut by 4 bases and J by 1 base, with 6 bases left in between. The CDR3 spans 13 residues. The CDR3 loop is CASSSQGTDTQYF. The DNA of the CDR3 is TGTGCCAGCAGCTCACAGGGCACAGATACGCAGTATTTT.

The chain couples TRBV27 to TRBJ2-1, with 8 nucleotides matching TRBD2. Germline values: CDR1 MNHEY, CDR2 SMNVEV (reference sequence). V shed 6 bases and J 3 bases; nucleotides not matched to a gene: 7. The CDR3 covers 15 residues. The CDR3 is CASSGGGRNYNEQFF. CDR3 sequence (DNA): TGTGCCAGCAGCGGGGGGGGACGGAACTACAATGAGCAGTTCTTC.

Only one count was recorded for this clone. The V call is TRBV2, the J call TRBJ1-4; no reliable D call. CDR1 and CDR2 from the germline V gene are SNHLY and FYNNEI. The CDR3 has 14 residues. V was clipped by 6 bases and J by 3 bases, with 11 bases between them. The CDR3 sequence: CASRSRGSNEKLFF. The CDR3 DNA follows: TGTGCCAGCAGATCCAGAGGGTCTAATGAAAAACTGTTTTTT.

As concerns this clone: Sequence at one end of the junction differs from germline and may be a read error. V and J are TRBV5-5 and TRBJ2-7; D is unclear. The CDR3 spans 13 residues. Germline loops: CDR1 SGHKS, CDR2 YYEKEE (reference sequence). CDR3 in DNA: TGTGCCAGCAGCTCTCCCAACTCCTACGAGCAATACTTC. Protein sequence: CASSSPNSYEQYF. Full variable domain (remainder filled in from reference TRBV5-5 and TRBJ2-7): DAGVTQSPTHLIKTRGQQVTLRCSPISGHKSVSWYQQVLGQGPQFIFQYYEKEERGRGNFPDRFSARQFPNYSSELNVNALLLGDSALYLCASSSPNSYEQYFGPGTRLTVT.

The chain links TRBV9 to TRBJ2-3; weak D call: TRBD1 (6 bases). CDR1 and CDR2 (germline): SGDLS, YYNGEE. The CDR3 runs 17 residues. The V end lost 4 bases, the J end lost 6 bases, and 24 bases lay between the germline ends. CDR3: CASSPSTRRGVGDTQYF. The CDR3 DNA sequence: TGTGCCAGCAGCCCCAGTACCCGCAGGGGAGTAGGGGATACGCAGTATTTT.

This sequence joins TRBV27 and TRBJ1-2, with D hard to call. V lost 6 bases, J lost 8 bases, and 10 bases lay in between. From germline, CDR1 is MNHEY and CDR2 SMNVEV (reference sequence). The CDR3 contains 11 residues. The CDR3 spells CASRRAGGYTF. In nucleotides, the CDR3 is TGTGCCAGCAGAAGGGCGGGGGGCTACACCTTC.